This entry lists 30 T cell receptor beta chains sequenced from one sample in a study of blood T cells in healthy people across ages. PCR was performed a second time for roughly 7 to 12 cycles using a sample-barcoded 5' primer and a J-beta primer mix. TCRdb passed the 5' RACE reads through MiXCR, listing each CDR3 protein once. The sample holds around 500,000 distinct CDR3 sequences, about 28% seen once. The sample was also reused in another study, on T cells of mothers and their children.

Material for sequencing was blood. The receptors come from a boy between 2 and 15 years old in good health.

V is TRBV29-1 and J is TRBJ2-3; 12 bases fit TRBD2. CDR1 is SQVTM and CDR2 is ANQGSEA in the germline V gene. Trimming removed 7 bases from V and 3 bases from J; junction bases left unmatched: 5. The CDR3 sequence is 14 residues long. As DNA, the CDR3 is TGCAGCGATAGGACTAGCGGGGTTACAGATACGCAGTATTTT. Its protein product is CSDRTSGVTDTQYF.

There are a few counts of this clonotype. J is TRBJ1-2 and V is TRBV20-1; TRBD1 might be the D (5 bases). This CDR3 has 17 amino acids. V lost 0 bases, J lost 4 bases, and 21 bases lay in between. Germline values: CDR1 DFQATT, CDR2 SNEGSKA (reference sequence). The CDR3 reads CSARDHKKYRFPYGYTF. The CDR3 DNA is TGCAGTGCTAGAGATCACAAGAAGTACAGGTTCCCCTATGGCTACACCTTC.

This clonotype appeared once. CDR3 coding DNA: TGTGCCAGCCTGGGCCCAATTAGCAATCAGCCCCAGCATTTT. Translating gives CASLGPISNQPQHF. The chain joins TRBV6-6 to TRBJ1-5; D is unclear. Germline CDR1 and CDR2: MNHNY and SVGAGI (reference sequence). Trimming left V 8 bases short and J 0 bases short, with 11 bases between. This CDR3 is built from 14 residues.

This clonotype has more than one count but fewer than ten. J is TRBJ2-6 and V is TRBV7-9; D is uncertain. Trimming removed 5 bases at V and 0 bases at J, with 8 bases between. This CDR3 is 15 amino acids long. Germline CDR1 SEHNR, CDR2 FQNEAQ (reference sequence). DNA of the CDR3: TGTGCCAGCAGCACAGAGAGCTCTGGGGCCAACGTCCTGACTTTC. It codes for CASSTESSGANVLTF.

The chain is built from TRBV6-1 and TRBJ2-3; no reliable D call. V shed 1 base and J shed 4 bases, with 9 bases lying between them. This CDR3 spans 14 amino acids. The germline CDR1 and CDR2 sequences are MNHNS and SASEGT. This CDR3 reads CASSEGREADTQYF. In DNA, the CDR3 is TGTGCCAGCAGTGAAGGTAGAGAGGCAGATACGCAGTATTTT.

A few counts support this clonotype. In nucleotides, the CDR3 is TGTGCCACCAGCAGGGCCCGGGACAGACCTCAAGAGACCCAGTACTTC. Its translation is CATSRARDRPQETQYF. The chain combines TRBV15 with TRBJ2-5, with TRBD1 matching over 7 bases. The V gene's germline CDR1 is LNHNV and CDR2 YYDKDF (reference sequence). This CDR3 is built from 16 residues. The V and J ends lost 3 bases and 2 bases, in that order; junction bases with no gene match: 9.

This sequence joins TRBV20-1 and TRBJ1-1; 7 bases line up with TRBD1. With V trimmed by 3 bases and J by 6 bases, 10 bases remained unmatched. Germline CDR1 reads DFQATT; CDR2 reads SNEGSKA (reference sequence). The CDR3 length is 14 residues. The DNA of the CDR3 is TGCAGTGCTAGCCAGGGGGGTGAAAGGGCTGAAGCTTTCTTT. Its protein is CSASQGGERAEAFF.

V gene TRBV9 combines with J gene TRBJ1-4; 10 bases are shared with TRBD1. Trimming at V came to 3 bases and at J to 0 bases, leaving 8 bases not matched to a gene. Germline V lookup: CDR1 SGDLS, CDR2 YYNGEE. This CDR3 has 18 amino acids. The CDR3, as DNA: TGTGCCAGCAGCGATCCCCCGGGACAGGGGTCAACTAATGAAAAACTGTTTTTT. The encoded protein is CASSDPPGQGSTNEKLFF.

The chain combines TRBV10-3 with TRBJ2-1; D ambiguous. The J call may be faulty, since TRBJ2-7 better matches the DNA end. Looked up from germline, CDR1 is ENHRY and CDR2 is SYGVKD. The CDR3 runs to 14 residues. The CDR3 reads CAISESFSSYEQYF. The DNA of the CDR3 is TGTGCCATCAGTGAGTCTTTTAGCTCCTACGAGCAGTACTTC.

A few counts support this clonotype. The chain has TRBV5-6 and TRBJ1-2; no clear D. The V end lost 1 base, the J end lost 4 bases, and 17 bases lay between the germline ends. Germline V gives CDR1 SGHDT, CDR2 YYEEEE. The CDR3 runs 16 residues. CDR3 sequence (DNA): TGTGCCAGCAGCTTGCAACCAGGATCGACTATCTATGGCTACACCTTC. Translation gives CASSLQPGSTIYGYTF.

J is TRBJ2-7 and V is TRBV11-2; D not resolved. The CDR3 is made up of 13 amino acids. Germline lookup yields CDR1 SGHAT and CDR2 FQNNGV. V was shortened by 3 bases and J by 3 bases, with 9 bases between the two germline ends. CDR3 sequence (DNA): TGTGCCAGCAGCTTCGGGTATCTCTACGAGCAGTACTTC. It is translated as CASSFGYLYEQYF.

This CDR3 reads CASSITWDYLRTGELFF. The CDR3 region has the DNA TGTGCCAGCAGTATCACTTGGGACTACCTTCGTACCGGGGAGCTGTTTTTT. This chain joins TRBV6-1 and TRBJ2-2; 7 bases are shared with TRBD2. J gave up 5 bases and V 5 bases, and 14 bases lay outside the gene matches. Germline loops: CDR1 MNHNS, CDR2 SASEGT. The CDR3 contains 17 residues.

This clonotype has a handful of counts. The chain links TRBV7-2 to TRBJ2-3; D might be TRBD1 (5 bases). The CDR3 covers 15 residues. Trimming removed 11 bases at V and 0 bases at J, with 18 bases between. Germline assignment: CDR1 SGHTA and CDR2 FQGNSA. The CDR3 loop reads CAVPRVGKSTDTQYF. The CDR3 DNA is TGTGCCGTGCCCAGGGTGGGGAAGAGCACAGATACGCAGTATTTT.

This clonotype was observed at least ten times. The rearrangement uses TRBV13 and TRBJ2-5; D is unresolved. With the DNA end fitting TRBJ2-1 better, the J assignment may be wrong. The CDR3 is made up of 12 amino acids. Per germline, CDR1 PRHDT and CDR2 FYEKMQ (reference sequence). For the CDR3, the DNA is TGTGCCAGCAGCTTAGGCCGCGATGAGCAGTTCTTC. The encoded protein is CASSLGRDEQFF.

This chain connects TRBV20-1 to TRBJ2-7; D uncertain. The CDR3 is made up of 15 amino acids. From germline, CDR1 is DFQATT and CDR2 SNEGSKA (reference sequence). Between the trimmed V and J ends, which lost 3 bases and 2 bases, there was a span of 17 bases. This CDR3 is CSASLPQRTPYEQYF. The CDR3 DNA is TGCAGTGCTAGTTTGCCGCAAAGGACCCCCTACGAGCAGTACTTC.

This clonotype was counted between two and nine times. The chain recombines TRBV20-1 with TRBJ2-3; 10 bases map to TRBD2. CDR1 and CDR2 (germline): DFQATT, SNEGSKA (reference sequence). The CDR3 loop spans 13 amino acids. The J segment lost 2 bases and the V segment lost 8 bases, leaving 4 bases of the junction unmatched. CDR3 amino acids: CSFSGRPTDTQYF. The CDR3 coding sequence is TGCAGTTTTAGCGGGAGGCCCACAGATACGCAGTATTTT.

This clonotype was counted between two and nine times. V usage is TRBV7-9 and J usage is TRBJ2-1, with TRBD2 identical over 8 bases. The last part of the DNA fits TRBJ2-7 better; the J call may be wrong. The CDR3 runs 16 residues. The germline gives CDR1 SEHNR, CDR2 FQNEAQ (reference sequence). This CDR3 is CASSLAWASGPYEQYF. The CDR3 region has the DNA TGTGCCAGCAGCTTAGCGTGGGCTAGCGGGCCCTACGAGCAGTACTTC.

This clonotype was picked up a small number of times. The chain links TRBV12-5 to TRBJ2-5, with 11 bases matching TRBD1. The DNA matches TRBJ2-1 better at its end, which makes the J call doubtful. This CDR3 comprises 18 residues. Germline V lookup: CDR1 LGHNT, CDR2 FRNRAP. The CDR3 bases are TGTGCTAGTGGTTTGGTATTGAGTGGACAGGGGGCGCCCAATGAGCAGTTCTTC. Amino acid sequence: CASGLVLSGQGAPNEQFF.

This clonotype was recorded a few times. The chain employs TRBV4-3 and TRBJ1-1; D remains ambiguous. Trimming cost V 4 bases and J 1 base, with 7 bases left between them. Germline V gives CDR1 LGHNA, CDR2 YSLEER. The CDR3 contains 13 residues. The CDR3 loop reads CASSRESNTEAFF. CDR3 nucleotide sequence: TGCGCCAGCAGCCGAGAGTCGAACACTGAAGCTTTCTTT.

The rearrangement joins TRBV12-3 or TRBV12-4 to TRBJ2-6, with 11 nucleotides matching TRBD2. After removal of 3 bases from V and 1 base from J, the junction contained 5 bases not matched to a gene. CDR3 length: 18 amino acids. CDR3 sequence reads: CASSFDGLAGSGANVLTF. As DNA, the CDR3 is TGTGCCAGCAGTTTCGACGGACTAGCGGGTTCTGGGGCCAACGTCCTGACTTTC.

This clonotype was seen only a few times. The genes are TRBV7-9 and TRBJ2-7, with a weak D call TRBD1 (5 bases). The CDR3 covers 14 residues. V was shortened by 1 base and J by 5 bases, with 12 bases between the two germline ends. Per germline, CDR1 SEHNR and CDR2 FQNEAQ (reference sequence). CDR3 in DNA: TGTGCCAGCAGCTTAGGATCATTCAGGGACGAGCAGTACTTC. It specifies CASSLGSFRDEQYF.

There are many counts of this clonotype. V gene TRBV5-1 combines with J gene TRBJ2-7; TRBD2 agrees at 8 bases. Trimming took 5 bases from V and 5 from J; bases not matched to a gene: 9. Looked up from germline, CDR1 is SGHRS and CDR2 is YFSETQ. CDR3 length equals 14 residues. Here the CDR3 DNA reads TGCGCCAGCAGGGGAGGGACTAGGATCGACGAGCAGTACTTC. Translated, it gives CASRGGTRIDEQYF.

The chain joins TRBV7-2 to TRBJ2-5, with a tentative D call TRBD2 (5 bases). The CDR3 contains 17 residues. CDR1 SGHTA and CDR2 FQGNSA come from the germline V gene. V lost 2 bases to trimming and J lost 2 bases, with 18 bases between them. The CDR3 sequence: CASSLRKASERQETQYF. CDR3 sequence (DNA): TGTGCCAGCAGCTTACGGAAAGCCTCGGAGCGGCAAGAGACCCAGTACTTC.

The chain employs TRBV6-2 or TRBV6-3 and TRBJ2-5; 13 bases are shared with TRBD2. Gene TRBJ2-1 matches the end of the DNA better, so the J call may be wrong. The V gene's germline CDR1 is MNHEY and CDR2 SVGEGT. This CDR3 is built from 14 residues. The CDR3: CASPGTSGNNEQFF. The CDR3, as DNA: TGTGCCAGCCCCGGGACTAGCGGGAACAATGAGCAGTTCTTC.

About this clonotype itself: Mismatch with germline at one junction end may stem from a read error. The chain uses TRBV12-3 or TRBV12-4 and TRBJ2-4; 7 bases agree with TRBD1. The CDR3 length is 15 residues. The CDR3 nucleotides read TGTGCCAGCAGTGCACGGTTTGACAGGGAAAACATTCATTACTTC. Translating it yields CASSARFDRENIHYF.

CDR3 DNA sequence: TGCAGTGCGAAGGGGACAGGGAGCTCCTACGAGCAGTACTTC. It specifies CSAKGTGSSYEQYF. The chain couples TRBV20-1 to TRBJ2-7, with 9 bases matching TRBD1. V was pared by 6 bases and J by 0 bases, with 6 bases of the junction left unmatched. The CDR3 sequence is 14 residues long. Per the germline V gene, CDR1 is DFQATT and CDR2 is SNEGSKA (reference sequence).

This chain links TRBV10-1 with TRBJ2-3; D is possibly TRBD2 (6 bases). V was shortened by 2 bases and J by 0 bases, with 12 bases between the two germline ends. CDR3 length: 16 amino acids. CDR1 is WNHNN and CDR2 is SYGVQD in the germline V gene (reference sequence). This chain's CDR3 is CASSEAVAASTDTQYF. The CDR3 nucleotides read TGCGCCAGCAGTGAGGCGGTAGCGGCTAGCACAGATACGCAGTATTTT.

This chain connects TRBV7-6 to TRBJ2-1, with TRBD2 identical over 7 bases. The CDR3 is 16 residues long. Germline lookup yields CDR1 SGHVS and CDR2 FNYEAQ. Trimming at V came to 1 base and at J to 6 bases, leaving 9 bases not matched to a gene. This CDR3 is CASSLGLWEGPNEQFF. CDR3 sequence (DNA): TGTGCCAGCAGCTTAGGTCTCTGGGAGGGCCCCAATGAGCAGTTCTTC.

There are a few counts of this clonotype. This chain links TRBV6-5 with TRBJ2-7; the D gene is possibly TRBD1 (6 bases). The CDR3 runs 15 residues. Germline V gene data show CDR1 as MNHEY and CDR2 as SVGAGI. The V gene lost 2 bases and the J gene lost 5 bases, with 16 bases spanning the gap. The CDR3 DNA reads as TGTGCCAGCAGTTACACCACCTCAGGGGCGAACGAGCAGTACTTC. Translation: CASSYTTSGANEQYF.

This rearrangement joins TRBV14 to TRBJ1-1; D is ambiguous. This CDR3 is 16 amino acids long. Germline CDR1 reads SGHDN; CDR2 reads FVKESK. Between the trimmed V and J ends, which lost 0 bases and 0 bases, there was a span of 11 bases. CDR3 amino acids: CASSQELMELNTEAFF. CDR3 in DNA: TGTGCCAGCAGCCAAGAGCTGATGGAACTGAACACTGAAGCTTTCTTT.